A selection of T cell receptor beta chains follows, all from one sample in a study of beta chain features in type 1 diabetes. Sequencing used immunoSEQ multiplex PCR; TCRdb keeps in-frame clones, though not all of them. The sample has around 160,000 clones; 8.5% to 10% are singletons. Material for sequencing was central memory CD4+ T cells from blood. All receptors come from a woman under 40 with type 1 diabetes. Each CDR3 is given with its conserved first and last residue. Fields, in order: clone size, J gene, CDR3 length, D gene, V gene, CDR3 protein, CDR3 DNA. D genes are given only for firm matches. The size field is filled for only some rows; it gives once, few, many or a size class.

few	TRBJ2-3	14	TRBD1	TRBV7-9	CATSGTGSTDTQYF	TGTGCCACCTCCGGGACAGGTTCCACAGATACGCAGTATTTT
.	TRBJ1-2	12	.	TRBV5-6	CASSSGTFGYTF	TGTGCCAGCAGCTCTGGGACATTTGGCTACACCTTC
.	TRBJ1-2	16	TRBD1	TRBV7-2	CASSFGTGRSNYGYTF	TGTGCCAGCAGCTTTGGGACAGGGAGGTCAAACTATGGCTACACCTTC
few	TRBJ2-1	13	TRBD1	TRBV7-9	CASTGQGRDEQFF	TGTGCCAGCACAGGACAGGGGCGGGATGAGCAGTTCTTC
few	TRBJ1-5	17	.	TRBV4-1	CASSQDPRGGGNQPQHF	TGCGCCAGCAGCCAGGACCCCCGTGGGGGCGGCAATCAGCCCCAGCATTTT
.	TRBJ2-5	13	.	TRBV19	CASSIVVGETQYF	TGTGCCAGTAGTATAGTAGTCGGGGAGACCCAGTACTTC
.	TRBJ1-5	15	.	TRBV5-6	CASSLGGPGNQPQHF	TGTGCCAGCAGCTTGGGAGGGCCGGGCAATCAGCCCCAGCATTTT
.	TRBJ2-4	13	.	TRBV15	CATSRDRTAIQYF	TGTGCCACCAGCAGAGATCGTACAGCCATTCAGTACTTC
.	TRBJ1-4	15	.	TRBV18	CASSPRAGHFEKLFF	TGTGCCAGCTCACCACGAGCTGGACATTTTGAAAAACTGTTTTTT
.	TRBJ1-4	15	TRBD1	TRBV7-8	CASSIGQGLNEKLFF	TGTGCCAGCAGCATCGGACAGGGGCTAAATGAAAAACTGTTTTTT
.	TRBJ1-1	14	.	TRBV11-1	CASSLDEEGTEAFF	TGTGCCAGCAGCTTAGATGAGGAGGGCACTGAAGCTTTCTTT
.	TRBJ2-7	14	.	TRBV2	CASSAQGTIYEQYF	TGTGCCAGCAGTGCCCAAGGGACAATCTACGAGCAGTACTTC
.	TRBJ1-2	10	.	TRBV30	CAWGRGGYTF	TGTGCCTGGGGTAGAGGTGGCTACACCTTC
.	TRBJ2-3	15	.	TRBV6-1	CAGEGGRGSTDTQYF	TGTGCCGGGGAGGGGGGTCGGGGCAGCACAGATACGCAGTATTTT
many	TRBJ1-5	14	.	TRBV2	CASSAWGPGQPQHF	TGTGCCAGCAGTGCATGGGGGCCCGGTCAGCCCCAGCATTTT
.	TRBJ2-1	16	TRBD2	TRBV7-2	CASSFSPTSGYDEQFF	TGTGCCAGCAGCTTCTCCCCCACTAGCGGGTACGATGAGCAGTTCTTC
.	TRBJ2-7	15	.	TRBV7-8	CASSSTSIARNEQYF	TGTGCCAGCAGCTCGACTAGTATCGCTCGGAACGAGCAGTACTTC
.	TRBJ2-2	13	.	TRBV6-1	CASSYTETGELFF	TGTGCCAGCAGTTATACGGAGACCGGGGAGCTGTTTTTT
few	TRBJ2-7	14	.	TRBV5-1	CASSLSTGTYEQYF	TGCGCCAGCAGCTTGTCAACAGGAACCTACGAGCAGTACTTC
.	TRBJ1-4	15	.	TRBV4-1	CASSQASTTPLELFF	TGCGCCAGCAGCCAAGCTTCTACGACACCCTTGGAACTGTTTTTT
.	TRBJ2-1	13	.	TRBV25-1	CATRPGEHNEQFF	TGTGCCACCAGGCCGGGGGAACACAATGAGCAGTTCTTC
few	TRBJ2-1	14	.	TRBV16	CASSQSRQNNEQFF	TGTGCCAGCAGCCAATCCCGACAGAACAATGAGCAGTTCTTC
.	TRBJ2-7	18	.	TRBV4-1	CASSQVMGPRGFAYEQYF	TGCGCCAGCAGCCAAGTTATGGGCCCGCGCGGGTTTGCCTACGAGCAGTACTTC
.	TRBJ2-3	16	.	TRBV19	CASSKREGGDTDTQYF	TGTGCCAGTTCAAAAAGAGAGGGCGGAGACACAGATACGCAGTATTTT
.	TRBJ2-7	16	.	TRBV13	CASSSTAGIRPYEQYF	TGTGCCAGCAGCTCTACGGCGGGAATCCGCCCCTACGAGCAGTACTTC
few	TRBJ1-2	14	.	TRBV2	CASSGQGSNYGYTF	TGTGCCAGCAGTGGCCAGGGATCTAACTATGGCTACACCTTC
few	TRBJ2-2	16	TRBD2	TRBV9	CASSVSGRAGTGELFF	TGTGCCAGCAGCGTTAGCGGGAGGGCCGGGACCGGGGAGCTGTTTTTT
.	TRBJ2-7	14	.	TRBV15	CATSREFGGYEQYF	TGTGCCACCAGCAGAGAATTCGGGGGATACGAGCAGTACTTC
few	TRBJ2-5	15	TRBD2	TRBV7-2	CASSFQLAGGETQYF	TGTGCCAGCAGCTTCCAACTAGCGGGAGGAGAGACCCAGTACTTC